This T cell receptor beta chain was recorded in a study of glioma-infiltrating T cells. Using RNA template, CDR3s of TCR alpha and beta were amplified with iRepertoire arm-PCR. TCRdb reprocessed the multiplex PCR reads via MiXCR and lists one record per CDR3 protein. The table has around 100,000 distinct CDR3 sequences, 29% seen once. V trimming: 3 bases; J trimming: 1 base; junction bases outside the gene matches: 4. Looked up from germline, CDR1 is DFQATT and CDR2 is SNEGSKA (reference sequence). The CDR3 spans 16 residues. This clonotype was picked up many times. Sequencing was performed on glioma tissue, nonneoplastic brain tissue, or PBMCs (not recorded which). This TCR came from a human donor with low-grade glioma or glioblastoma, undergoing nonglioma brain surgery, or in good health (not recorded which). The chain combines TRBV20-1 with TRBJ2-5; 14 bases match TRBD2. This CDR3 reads CSASPGTSGGQETQYF. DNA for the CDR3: TGCAGTGCTAGCCCCGGGACTAGCGGGGGCCAAGAGACCCAGTACTTC.